The 14 T cell receptor beta chains given below trace back to one sample, sequenced in a study of shared clonotypes between healthy human individuals (dated by TCRdb to 2019 to 2021). Receptor libraries were prepared by the immunoSEQ multiplex PCR assay. Held by TCRdb, this immuneACCESS table contains in-frame sequences only and omits some clones. Under half of the omission traces to an unresolved V gene where checked; the cause of the rest is unknown. The sample table shows fewer than 1.4 million clones, and 78% are seen once. 0.55% to 0.7% of the sample is in the top ten clones. The sample consisted of memory CD4+ T cells from PBMCs. Reading the label with the study, this specimen's cell subset or site is: CD45RA-negative fraction. These receptors all stem from a man younger than 35 in good health. Some clones in this sample may be carry-over from other donors' samples.

This clone came up once. The chain links TRBV20-1 to TRBJ2-1, with TRBD2 as a possible D gene (5 bases). The CDR3 loop spans 11 amino acids. CDR1 and CDR2 (germline): DFQATT, SNEGSKA (reference sequence). V dropped 6 bases and J dropped 11 bases, with 14 bases sitting between them. CDR3 loop: CSAVYEGQQFF. The DNA of the CDR3 is TGCAGTGCCGTGTACGAGGGTCAGCAGTTCTTC.

The chain is built from TRBV28 and TRBJ1-5, with 9 bases aligning to TRBD1. After removal of 8 bases from V and 1 base from J, the junction contained 3 bases not matched to a gene. Germline CDR1 is MDHEN and CDR2 is SYDVKM. The CDR3 consists of 14 residues. The CDR3 reads CASETGGSNQPQHF. CDR3 bases: TGTGCCAGCGAGACAGGGGGAAGCAATCAGCCCCAGCATTTT.

V is TRBV5-1 and J is TRBJ2-1; 14 bases line up with TRBD2. CDR1 is SGHRS, CDR2 YFSETQ, per germline. The CDR3 runs to 17 residues. Losses at the gene ends were 4 bases for V and 6 bases for J; bases not matched to a gene: 9. CDR3 sequence reads: CASSLGTSGSSRNEQFF. CDR3 bases: TGCGCCAGCAGCCTGGGGACTAGCGGGAGTTCCCGCAATGAGCAGTTCTTC.

On this clone itself: With only one base between it and a far larger clone, this is likely a read error. The same CDR3 also results from other DNA sequences found in this sample. This chain uses TRBV25-1 with TRBJ2-3; D remains ambiguous. CDR1 is MGHDK, CDR2 SYGVNS, per germline. The CDR3 has 12 residues. Trimming removed 6 bases from V and 0 bases from J, with 4 bases in between. CDR3 in DNA: TGTGCCAGCAGAGGTAGCACAGATACGCAGTATTTT. This encodes CASRGSTDTQYF.

This chain links TRBV5-1 with TRBJ1-4, with D unresolved. There are 15 residues in the CDR3. Germline assignment: CDR1 SGHRS and CDR2 YFSETQ. Between the trimmed V and J ends, which lost 2 bases and 0 bases, there was a span of 8 bases. In nucleotides, the CDR3 is TGCGCCAGCAGCTTCTCGACGTCAACTAATGAAAAACTGTTTTTT. The encoded protein is CASSFSTSTNEKLFF.

This clone was seen a few times. The chain combines TRBV14 with TRBJ1-1, with 7 positions matching TRBD1. The CDR3 consists of 15 residues. With V trimmed by 4 bases and J by 3 bases, 8 bases remained unmatched. CDR1 is SGHDN and CDR2 is FVKESK in the germline V gene. CDR3 residues: CASSLRGGSYTEAFF. The CDR3 DNA sequence: TGTGCCAGCAGCCTACGAGGGGGCTCGTACACTGAAGCTTTCTTT.

This clone occurred once. This chain links TRBV2 with TRBJ2-5, with 7 nucleotides matching TRBD2. CDR3 length: 14 residues. Per germline, CDR1 SNHLY and CDR2 FYNNEI. The V gene end was trimmed by 9 bases and the J gene end by 5 bases; junction bases not matched to a gene: 12. The CDR3 bases are TGTGCCAGTACCCGGACTAGTCCGGGTGAGACCCAGTACTTC. This translates into CASTRTSPGETQYF.

In regard to this clone: A much larger clone sits a single nucleotide away, making a read error possible. The V call is TRBV6-5, the J call TRBJ2-7; D remains ambiguous. The CDR3 contains 14 residues. The V end lost 5 bases, the J end lost 5 bases, and 16 bases lay between the germline ends. Germline assignment: CDR1 MNHEY and CDR2 SVGAGI. This chain's CDR3 is CASSKRQGRHEQYF. The CDR3 bases are TGTGCCAGCAGTAAGCGACAAGGCCGGCACGAGCAGTACTTC.

This clone was counted only a few times. The V gene is TRBV19, the J gene TRBJ2-3; the D is unclear. CDR1 and CDR2 from the germline V gene are LNHDA and SQIVND (reference sequence). The CDR3 sequence is 13 residues long. V lost 6 bases and J 4 bases, leaving 11 bases between the germline ends. CDR3 in amino acids: CASSRPGADTQYF. Here the CDR3 DNA reads TGTGCCAGTAGCCGTCCGGGCGCAGATACGCAGTATTTT.

J is TRBJ1-1 and V is TRBV27; unclear D gene. CDR3 size: 14 residues. Trimming stripped 4 bases from V and 1 base from J, with 10 bases between. CDR1 and CDR2 (germline): MNHEY, SMNVEV (reference sequence). The CDR3: CASSSGGPNTEAFF. DNA for the CDR3: TGTGCCAGCAGTTCCGGCGGCCCGAACACTGAAGCTTTCTTT.

This chain uses TRBV30 with TRBJ2-1; 12 bases match TRBD2. The CDR3 runs 14 residues. CDR1 and CDR2 (germline): GTSNPN, SVGIG (reference sequence). Losses at the gene ends were 5 bases for V and 9 bases for J; bases not matched to a gene: 8. CDR3 loop: CAWGLAGSTGEQFF. CDR3 bases: TGTGCCTGGGGACTAGCGGGATCTACGGGTGAGCAGTTCTTC.

This clone has only one observation. The chain combines TRBV20-1 with TRBJ2-5; no firm D call. The V end lost 5 bases, the J end lost 5 bases, and 9 bases lay between the germline ends. Germline V CDR1 and CDR2: DFQATT, SNEGSKA (reference sequence). CDR3 size: 11 residues. The CDR3 spells CSAWVGETQYF. The CDR3 region has the DNA TGCAGTGCTTGGGTGGGGGAGACCCAGTACTTC.

This clone was seen once. In DNA form, the CDR3 reads TGTGCCTGGAGAAGGACAGGGGGCGCCGGGGAGCTGTTTTTT. This sequence encodes CAWRRTGGAGELFF. This chain joins TRBV30 and TRBJ2-2; TRBD1 matches at 11 bases. The CDR3 contains 14 residues. V shed 3 bases, J shed 6 bases, and the junction held 3 bases outside the gene matches. Germline CDR1 reads GTSNPN; CDR2 reads SVGIG (reference sequence).

The chain has TRBV15 and TRBJ1-2; no reliable D call. With 0 bases removed from V and 4 bases from J, the gap between germline ends came to 9 bases. The germline V gene encodes CDR1 LNHNV and CDR2 YYDKDF (reference sequence). The CDR3 is 14 amino acids. CDR3: CATSRDAEPYGYTF. CDR3 nucleotides: TGTGCCACCAGCAGAGACGCGGAGCCCTATGGCTACACCTTC.